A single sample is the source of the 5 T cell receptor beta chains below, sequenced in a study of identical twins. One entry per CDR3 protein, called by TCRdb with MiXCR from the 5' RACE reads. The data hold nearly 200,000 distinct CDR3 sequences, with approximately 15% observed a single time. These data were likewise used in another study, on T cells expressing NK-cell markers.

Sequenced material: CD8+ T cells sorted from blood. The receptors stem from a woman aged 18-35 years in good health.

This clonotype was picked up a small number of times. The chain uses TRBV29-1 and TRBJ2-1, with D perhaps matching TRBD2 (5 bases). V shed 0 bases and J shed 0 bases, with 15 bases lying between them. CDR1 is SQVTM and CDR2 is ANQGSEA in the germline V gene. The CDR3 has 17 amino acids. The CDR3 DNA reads TGCAGCGTTGAAGATCCCCTAGCATCGAGCTCCTACAATGAGCAGTTCTTC. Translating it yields CSVEDPLASSSYNEQFF.

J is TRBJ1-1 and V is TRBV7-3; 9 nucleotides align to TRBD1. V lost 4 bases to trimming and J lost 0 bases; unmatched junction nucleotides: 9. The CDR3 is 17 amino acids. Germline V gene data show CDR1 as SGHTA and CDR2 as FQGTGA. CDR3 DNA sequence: TGTGCCAGCAGCTCAGCCGGGACAGGGCCTATGAACACTGAAGCTTTCTTT. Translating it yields CASSSAGTGPMNTEAFF.

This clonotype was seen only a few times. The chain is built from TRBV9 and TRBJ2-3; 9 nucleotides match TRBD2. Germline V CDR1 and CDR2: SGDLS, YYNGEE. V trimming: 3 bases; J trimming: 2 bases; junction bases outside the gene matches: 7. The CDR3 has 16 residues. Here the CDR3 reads CASSARLAETTDTQYF. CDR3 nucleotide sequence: TGTGCCAGCAGCGCACGACTAGCGGAGACCACAGATACGCAGTATTTT.

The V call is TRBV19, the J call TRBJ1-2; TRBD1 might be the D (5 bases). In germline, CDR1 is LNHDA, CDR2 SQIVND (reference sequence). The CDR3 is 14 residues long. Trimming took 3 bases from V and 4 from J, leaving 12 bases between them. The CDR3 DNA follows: TGTGCCAGTAGTATTGCAGGGATCGGCTATGGCTACACCTTC. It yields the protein CASSIAGIGYGYTF.

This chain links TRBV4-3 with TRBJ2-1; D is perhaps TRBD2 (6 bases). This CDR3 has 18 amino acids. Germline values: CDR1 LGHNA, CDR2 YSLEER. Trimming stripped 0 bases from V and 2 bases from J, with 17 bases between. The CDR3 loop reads CASSQDSGGAIPYNEQFF. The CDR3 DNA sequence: TGCGCCAGCAGCCAAGATAGTGGAGGGGCTATCCCCTACAATGAGCAGTTCTTC.